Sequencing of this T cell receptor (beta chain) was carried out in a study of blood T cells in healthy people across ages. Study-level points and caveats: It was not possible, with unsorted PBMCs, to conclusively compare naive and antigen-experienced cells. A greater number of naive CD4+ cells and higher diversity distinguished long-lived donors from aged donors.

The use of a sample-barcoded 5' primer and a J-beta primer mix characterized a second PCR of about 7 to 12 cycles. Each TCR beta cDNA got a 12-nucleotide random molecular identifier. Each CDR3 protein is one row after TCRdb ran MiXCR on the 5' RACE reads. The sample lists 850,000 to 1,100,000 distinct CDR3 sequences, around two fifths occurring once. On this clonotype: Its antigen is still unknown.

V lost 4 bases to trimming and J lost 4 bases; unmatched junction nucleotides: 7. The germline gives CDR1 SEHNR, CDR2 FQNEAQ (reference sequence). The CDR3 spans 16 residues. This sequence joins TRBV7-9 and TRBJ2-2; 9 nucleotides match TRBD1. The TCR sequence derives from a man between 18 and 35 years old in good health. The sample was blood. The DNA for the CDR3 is TGTGCCAGCAGCTCGCGGACAGGGGATGGCACCGGGGAGCTGTTTTTT. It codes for CASSSRTGDGTGELFF. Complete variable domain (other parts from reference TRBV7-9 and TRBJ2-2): DTGVSQNPRHKITKRGQNVTFRCDPISEHNRLYWYRQTLGQGPEFLTYFQNEAQLEKSRLLSDRFSAERPKGSFSTLEIQRTEQGDSAMYLCASSSRTGDGTGELFFGEGSRLTVL.